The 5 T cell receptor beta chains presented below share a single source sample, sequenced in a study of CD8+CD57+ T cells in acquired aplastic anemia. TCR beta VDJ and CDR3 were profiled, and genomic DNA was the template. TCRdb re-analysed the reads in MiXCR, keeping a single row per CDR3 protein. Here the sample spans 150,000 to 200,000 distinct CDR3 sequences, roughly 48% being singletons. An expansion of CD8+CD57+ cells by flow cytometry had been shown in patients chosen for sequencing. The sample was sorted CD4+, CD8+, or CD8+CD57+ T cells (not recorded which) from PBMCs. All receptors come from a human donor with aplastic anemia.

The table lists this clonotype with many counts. The CDR3 nucleotides are TGTGCCAGCAGACCCTCCGGGACACTTGAAGCTTTCTTT. This translates into CASRPSGTLEAFF. The chain combines TRBV7-2 with TRBJ1-1; D is perhaps TRBD1 (6 bases). This CDR3 has 13 residues. CDR1 is SGHTA, CDR2 FQGNSA, per germline. The V end lost 6 bases, the J end lost 7 bases, and 15 bases lay between the germline ends.

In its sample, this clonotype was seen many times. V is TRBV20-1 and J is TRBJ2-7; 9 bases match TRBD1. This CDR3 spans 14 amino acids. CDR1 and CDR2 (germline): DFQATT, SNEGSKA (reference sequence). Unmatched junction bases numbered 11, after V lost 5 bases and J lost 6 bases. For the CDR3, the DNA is TGCAGTGCTTCCTCGGACAGGGGTGGAGGCGAGCAGTACTTC. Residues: CSASSDRGGGEQYF.

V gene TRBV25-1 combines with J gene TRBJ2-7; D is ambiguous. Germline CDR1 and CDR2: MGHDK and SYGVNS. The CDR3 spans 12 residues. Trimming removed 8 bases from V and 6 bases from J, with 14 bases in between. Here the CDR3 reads CASPIGIGEQYF. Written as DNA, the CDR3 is TGTGCCAGCCCAATTGGCATTGGCGAGCAGTACTTC.

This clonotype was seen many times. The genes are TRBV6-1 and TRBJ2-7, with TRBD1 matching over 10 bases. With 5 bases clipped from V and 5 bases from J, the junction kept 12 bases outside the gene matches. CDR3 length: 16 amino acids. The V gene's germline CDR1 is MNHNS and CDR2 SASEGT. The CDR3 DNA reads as TGTGCCAGCAGTTCGCGACAGGGGGCGGGCCTCAACGAGCAGTACTTC. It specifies CASSSRQGAGLNEQYF.

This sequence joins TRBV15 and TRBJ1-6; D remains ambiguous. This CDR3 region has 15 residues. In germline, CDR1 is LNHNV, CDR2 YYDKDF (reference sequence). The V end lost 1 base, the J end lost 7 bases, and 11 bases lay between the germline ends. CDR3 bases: TGTGCCACCAGCAGAGGACGGGTAGAAAATTCACCCCTCCACTTT. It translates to CATSRGRVENSPLHF.